A single TCR beta chain is shown here with its context. In the original workflow: By means of reference gene primer amplification, nucleated cell counts were estimated. The repertoire was sequenced with immunoSEQ multiplex PCR; TCRdb's copy has only in-frame clones and lacks some. Clone size and the V and J calls come from that table; the DNA yielded D and trimming. The sample carries approximately 230,000 clones, approximately 80% recorded once. These data are taken from a study of blood T cell repertoires in COVID-19. Looking at the study overall: There were acute and convalescent COVID-19 samples, and they came from the United States, Italy and Spain. In each case, the material was cDNA or gDNA derived from T cells, B-cell-depleted T cells, or PBMCs.

This CDR3 is built from 15 residues. CDR1 is MNHNY, CDR2 SVGAGI, per germline (reference sequence). V lost 4 bases and J 8 bases, leaving 20 bases between the germline ends. V gene TRBV6-6 combines with J gene TRBJ1-2; TRBD1 might be the D (6 bases). This receptor was taken from an elderly man with acute or convalescent COVID-19. Sequenced material: peripheral blood. The CDR3 loop is CASSSGFTGRGGYTF. DNA for the CDR3: TGTGCCAGCAGTTCCGGATTTACAGGGCGTGGAGGCTACACCTTC.